This T cell receptor beta chain was profiled in a study of regulatory T cells in long-lasting Graves disease. CDR3-region Arm-PCR and iRepertoire HTBI primers produced the TCR beta libraries. TCRdb re-derived calls from the multiplex PCR reads in MiXCR, one entry per CDR3 protein. The repertoire consists of 350,000 to 450,000 distinct CDR3 sequences, with around 21% occurring once and the leading ten covering around 20%. The time point is: persistent/refractory GD, antithyroid drugs over 5 years with positive TRAb. With RNA extracted from PBMCs as input, the TCR library was made. Each patient gave approximately 10 milliliters of EDTA-anticoagulated peripheral blood. The CDR3 runs to 16 residues. CDR1 and CDR2 (germline): MGHRA, YSYEKL. Trimming stripped 1 base from V and 5 bases from J, with 12 bases between.

Sequencing was performed on peripheral blood mononuclear cells (PBMCs), taken when the disease was refractory, from a patient treated with antithyroid drugs. The rearrangement links TRBV4-1 to TRBJ1-6, with D unresolved. The clonotype originates from a female donor with Graves disease. In nucleotides, the CDR3 is TGCGCCAGCAGCCAAGGCCCCGCGGGGAATAATTCACCCCTCCACTTT. Encoded protein: CASSQGPAGNNSPLHF.